The 5 T cell receptor beta chains below all came from one sample that was sequenced in a study of T cell responses to AZD1222 COVID-19 vaccine. Assay: immunoSEQ multiplex PCR; the TCRdb copy retains only in-frame clones and omits some. Here the sample spans 180,000 or so clones, nearly 95% being singletons. Here the sequenced sample was peripheral blood, taken 28 days after the second AZD1222 dose. These receptors were obtained from an adult who received the AZD1222 COVID-19 vaccine.

CDR3 region: CASSVVGGGYTEAFF. CDR3 in DNA: TGTGCCAGCAGCGTAGTCGGCGGCGGGTACACTGAAGCTTTCTTT. This chain connects TRBV9 to TRBJ1-1; D is unclear. The length of the CDR3 is 15 residues. Germline V gives CDR1 SGDLS, CDR2 YYNGEE. Trimming shortened V by 0 bases and J by 3 bases, and 12 bases separated the two germline ends.

The chain uses TRBV5-5 and TRBJ2-7, with unresolved D. The CDR3 loop spans 12 amino acids. Germline lookup yields CDR1 SGHKS and CDR2 YYEKEE (reference sequence). With 1 base removed from V and 3 bases from J, the gap between germline ends came to 5 bases. In DNA, the CDR3 is TGTGCCAGCAGCTTGTCGTTCTACGAGCAGTACTTC. This codes for CASSLSFYEQYF.

This chain joins TRBV5-1 and TRBJ1-1, with D possibly matching TRBD1 (6 bases). Germline V gene lookup returns CDR1 SGHRS and CDR2 YFSETQ. V lost 4 bases and J 2 bases, leaving 15 bases between the germline ends. This CDR3 contains 15 residues. The CDR3 loop is CASSREGGSNTEAFF. CDR3 in DNA: TGCGCCAGCAGCCGGGAAGGGGGGTCTAACACTGAAGCTTTCTTT.

V is TRBV2 and J is TRBJ2-7; D is perhaps TRBD2 (6 bases). Germline V CDR1 and CDR2: SNHLY, FYNNEI. The CDR3 is 14 residues long. Trimming took 8 bases from V and 0 from J, leaving 14 bases between them. CDR3 coding DNA: TGTGCCAGCGGAAGGTCGACTAGCTCCTACGAGCAGTACTTC. Amino acids: CASGRSTSSYEQYF.

The gene calls are TRBV7-3 and TRBJ2-5; D is unresolved. The germline CDR1 and CDR2 sequences are SGHTA and FQGTGA. The ends were cut back, 7 bases at V and 2 bases at J, with 14 bases in the middle. The CDR3 loop spans 14 amino acids. The chain's CDR3 is CASKLEAAQETQYF. The CDR3 nucleotides read TGTGCCAGCAAGCTTGAGGCGGCTCAAGAGACCCAGTACTTC.